The source of this TCR beta chain is a study of cytomegalovirus exposure and HLA in healthy donors. Study-wide points: Donors were assumed by presence/absence analyses to have roughly uniform sequencing depth. Specific recognition of CMV antigens was confirmed in vitro for three chains (all CMV-associated).

Trimming shortened V by 4 bases and J by 6 bases, and 11 bases separated the two germline ends. This CDR3 spans 14 amino acids. Germline V gene data show CDR1 as SGHRS and CDR2 as YFSETQ. Amplification used 60 Vbeta primers and 13 Jbeta primers. TCRdb's copy holds only in-frame clones and misses some; the assay was immunoSEQ multiplex PCR. The data show roughly 190,000 clones, 75% to 85% seen once. With regard to this clone: What it binds is not known.

The specimen was PBMCs. The receptor was derived from a girl between 5 and 17 years old in good health and CMV-seropositive. This chain links TRBV5-1 with TRBJ1-6; D possibly corresponds to TRBD1 (6 bases). In nucleotides, the CDR3 is TGCGCCAGCAGCATAGGACAGAGTAATTCACCCCTCCACTTT. It encodes CASSIGQSNSPLHF.